Presented here are 30 T cell receptor beta chains from one specimen sequenced in a study of blood T cell repertoires in COVID-19. TCRdb keeps only in-frame clones here, not all; method: immunoSEQ multiplex PCR. The sample lists a few hundred thousand clones, roughly 90% occurring once. The sequenced material came from peripheral blood. Receptors originate from a woman aged 25 to 39 with COVID-19, enrolled during active disease.

The V call is TRBV10-3, the J call TRBJ1-1, with 10 bases matching TRBD1. There are 14 residues in the CDR3. The germline CDR1 and CDR2 sequences are ENHRY and SYGVKD. V dropped 4 bases and J dropped 1; count of bases not matched to a gene: 0. DNA of the CDR3: TGTGCCATCAGTGGGGACAGGGGGAACACTGAAGCTTTCTTT. It translates to CAISGDRGNTEAFF.

The J gene is TRBJ1-1, the V gene TRBV18; D gene uncertain. The CDR3 contains 14 residues. CDR1 is KGHSH and CDR2 is LQKENI in the germline V gene. The germline V and J ends were trimmed by 4 bases and 2 bases, with 11 bases remaining between them. CDR3 loop: CASSLSGANTEAFF. The CDR3 DNA sequence: TGTGCCAGCTCACTATCAGGTGCCAACACTGAAGCTTTCTTT.

The chain joins TRBV9 to TRBJ2-7, with TRBD1 matching over 9 bases. Germline trimming cut 0 bases from V and 1 base from J; bases unmatched to any gene: 2. This CDR3 contains 15 residues. The germline CDR1 and CDR2 sequences are SGDLS and YYNGEE. The CDR3 DNA is TGTGCCAGCAGCGTAGATGGGACAGGGTCCTACGAGCAGTACTTC. Amino acids: CASSVDGTGSYEQYF. Variable domain in full (rest from reference TRBV9 and TRBJ2-7): DSGVTQTPKHLITATGQRVTLRCSPRSGDLSVYWYQQSLDQGLQFLIQYYNGEERAKGNILERFSAQQFPDLHSELNLSSLELGDSALYFCASSVDGTGSYEQYFGPGTRLTVT.

The gene calls are TRBV3-1 (or the pseudogene TRBV3-2) and TRBJ1-2, with 7 positions matching TRBD1. The CDR3 is made up of 16 amino acids. Trimming at V came to 4 bases and at J to 2 bases, leaving 10 bases not matched to a gene. Germline V gives CDR1 LGHDT, CDR2 YNNKEL (reference sequence). CDR3: CASSLSGTGQNYGYTF. The DNA for the CDR3 is TGTGCCAGCAGCCTCTCGGGGACGGGACAGAACTATGGCTACACCTTC.

The rearrangement links TRBV6-5 to TRBJ2-3; 7 positions match TRBD1. The CDR3 is 16 amino acids. Trimming at V came to 1 base and at J to 0 bases, leaving 4 bases not matched to a gene. CDR1 MNHEY and CDR2 SVGAGI come from the germline V gene. CDR3 region: CASSYFGTASTDTQYF. As DNA, the CDR3 is TGTGCCAGCAGTTACTTCGGGACAGCTAGCACAGATACGCAGTATTTT.

The V call is TRBV24-1, the J call TRBJ1-1, with D possibly being TRBD1 (6 bases). The V gene's germline CDR1 is KGHDR and CDR2 SFDVKD. CDR3 length: 16 amino acids. V was trimmed by 1 base and J by 3 bases, leaving 14 bases between them. CDR3 nucleotide sequence: TGTGCCACCAGTGATTTTGAACGGGACAAATACACTGAAGCTTTCTTT. Protein sequence: CATSDFERDKYTEAFF.

The rearrangement joins TRBV28 to TRBJ1-5, with 7 bases that match TRBD1. The CDR3 contains 14 residues. V lost 4 bases and J lost 5; bases outside the gene matches: 5. CDR1 is MDHEN, CDR2 SYDVKM, per germline. The CDR3 region is CASSSGQGDQPQHF. CDR3 DNA sequence: TGTGCCAGCAGTTCTGGGCAGGGGGATCAGCCCCAGCATTTT.

The V call is TRBV6-2 or TRBV6-3, the J call TRBJ2-1; 15 bases fit TRBD2. CDR3 size: 19 residues. CDR1 is MNHEY and CDR2 is SVGEGT in the germline V gene. J gave up 7 bases and V 2 bases, and 12 bases lay outside the gene matches. CDR3 region: CASSYRVSAGTSGRNEQFF. The CDR3 DNA sequence: TGTGCCAGCAGTTACCGGGTTAGCGCCGGGACTAGCGGGAGGAATGAGCAGTTCTTC.

This rearrangement joins TRBV20-1 to TRBJ1-5; the D gene is possibly TRBD1 (6 bases). Trimming cost V 3 bases and J 6 bases, with 12 bases left between them. CDR1 is DFQATT and CDR2 is SNEGSKA in the germline V gene (reference sequence). The CDR3 contains 13 residues. CDR3 in amino acids: CSASNRERQPQHF. The CDR3 coding sequence is TGCAGTGCTAGTAACAGGGAACGTCAGCCCCAGCATTTT.

The chain carries TRBV10-3 and TRBJ1-2; tentative D call: TRBD1 (6 bases). The V gene's germline CDR1 is ENHRY and CDR2 SYGVKD. Deletions cut 3 bases from V and 2 bases from J, with 16 bases between. The CDR3 runs to 16 residues. The CDR3 bases are TGTGCCATCAGTGAATCACAGGGCGGAATCAACTATGGCTACACCTTC. This gives the protein CAISESQGGINYGYTF.

The rearrangement uses TRBV2 and TRBJ1-1, with TRBD1 identical over 9 bases. This CDR3 spans 16 amino acids. Unmatched junction bases numbered 11, after V lost 6 bases and J lost 3 bases. The germline V gene has CDR1 SNHLY and CDR2 FYNNEI. The CDR3 spells CASRRGQGAFDTEAFF. The DNA of the CDR3 is TGTGCCAGCAGGAGGGGACAGGGTGCGTTCGACACTGAAGCTTTCTTT.

J is TRBJ2-1 and V is TRBV5-4, with D uncertain. Trimming cost V 2 bases and J 8 bases, with 5 bases left between them. The CDR3 totals 11 residues. Germline values: CDR1 SGHNT, CDR2 YYREEE (reference sequence). CDR3 sequence (DNA): TGTGCCAGCAGCTTACGGGATGAGCAGTTCTTC. Its protein product is CASSLRDEQFF. Full variable domain (outside the CDR3, taken from reference TRBV5-4 and TRBJ2-1): ETGVTQSPTHLIKTRGQQVTLRCSSQSGHNTVSWYQQALGQGPQFIFQYYREEENGRGNFPPRFSGLQFPNYSSELNVNALELDDSALYLCASSLRDEQFFGPGTRLTVL.

The gene calls are TRBV24-1 and TRBJ2-2; perhaps TRBD1 as D (6 bases). Trimming stripped 10 bases from V and 5 bases from J, with 16 bases between. This CDR3 has 14 residues. CDR1 is KGHDR and CDR2 is SFDVKD in the germline V gene. The CDR3 is CATTGPQGTGELFF. For the CDR3, the DNA is TGTGCCACGACCGGCCCCCAGGGGACCGGGGAGCTGTTTTTT.

This clone was recorded once. The chain is built from TRBV15 and TRBJ1-5; D might be TRBD1 (5 bases). V was shortened by 0 bases and J by 4 bases, with 13 bases between the two germline ends. The CDR3 length is 16 residues. From germline, CDR1 is LNHNV and CDR2 YYDKDF (reference sequence). The CDR3 DNA reads TGTGCCACCAGCAGAGATGGGGCGGTAATTAATCAGCCCCAGCATTTT. Protein product: CATSRDGAVINQPQHF.

V is TRBV27 and J is TRBJ2-5; D is possibly TRBD2 (5 bases). Germline CDR1 is MNHEY and CDR2 is SMNVEV (reference sequence). The V end lost 0 bases, the J end lost 7 bases, and 9 bases lay between the germline ends. CDR3 size: 13 residues. In nucleotides, the CDR3 is TGTGCCAGCAGTTTATCGAGGAGCGGGACCCAGTACTTC. It specifies CASSLSRSGTQYF.

This clone was counted between two and nine times. The V call is TRBV28, the J call TRBJ2-1; perhaps TRBD1 as D (5 bases). From germline, CDR1 is MDHEN and CDR2 SYDVKM. V was cut by 11 bases and J by 4 bases, with 15 bases left in between. CDR3 length equals 13 residues. The CDR3 nucleotides are TGTGCCGGGTCCCCTAAGGGGTACAATGAGCAGTTCTTC. Translated, it gives CAGSPKGYNEQFF.

The chain couples TRBV7-2 to TRBJ1-5; the D gene is possibly TRBD1 (6 bases). Deletions cut 5 bases from V and 4 bases from J, with 15 bases between. CDR3 size: 15 residues. Germline V lookup: CDR1 SGHTA, CDR2 FQGNSA. The CDR3 coding sequence is TGTGCCAGCAGCGTCGCCGGGGGGCTGAATCAGCCCCAGCATTTT. Amino acids: CASSVAGGLNQPQHF. The full variable domain, completed using reference TRBV7-2 and TRBJ1-5, is GAGVSQSPSNKVTEKGKDVELRCDPISGHTALYWYRQSLGQGLEFLIYFQGNSAPDKSGLPSDRFSAERTGGSVSTLTIQRTQQEDSAVYLCASSVAGGLNQPQHFGDGTRLSIL.

This chain links TRBV29-1 with TRBJ1-4; possibly TRBD1 for D (6 bases). Germline loops: CDR1 SQVTM, CDR2 ANQGSEA. CDR3 length equals 17 residues. V was trimmed by 6 bases and J by 1 base, leaving 21 bases between them. The CDR3 spells CSVADRFYAVTNEKLFF. The CDR3 DNA is TGCAGCGTCGCCGACAGGTTCTACGCGGTAACTAATGAAAAACTGTTTTTT.

In its sample, this clone was seen once. The chain carries TRBV19 and TRBJ1-3; D not certain. Germline assignment: CDR1 LNHDA and CDR2 SQIVND (reference sequence). The CDR3 has 17 amino acids. V dropped 2 bases and J dropped 0 bases, with 14 bases sitting between them. Here the CDR3 reads CASSIRVIVSSGNTIYF. The CDR3 DNA reads as TGTGCCAGTAGTATACGGGTCATAGTTAGCTCTGGAAACACCATATATTTT.

This sequence joins TRBV9 and TRBJ1-1; possible D gene TRBD1, 6 bases. Germline lookup yields CDR1 SGDLS and CDR2 YYNGEE. Trimming left V 7 bases short and J 3 bases short, with 16 bases between. This CDR3 has 14 residues. The chain's CDR3 is CASAPHDRHTEAFF. In nucleotides, the CDR3 is TGTGCCAGCGCGCCCCACGACAGGCACACTGAAGCTTTCTTT.

The chain joins TRBV12-1 to TRBJ2-5; the DNA was not compared with TRBD2, the D call given in the table. TRBV12-1 is termed a pseudogene. CDR3 size: 17 residues. The CDR3 loop is CASSFARLAGDQETQYF. The CDR3 region has the DNA TGTGCCAGCAGCTTTGCGCGGCTAGCGGGAGACCAAGAGACCCAGTACTTC.

V is TRBV19 and J is TRBJ2-1; TRBD1 aligns across 7 bases. Per germline, CDR1 LNHDA and CDR2 SQIVND (reference sequence). This CDR3 spans 14 amino acids. The junction had 8 bases not matched to a gene; V was cut back by 3 bases and J by 9 bases. The CDR3 DNA is TGTGCCAGTAGTATTCAGGGCAGGGACAGTGAGCAGTTCTTC. As protein: CASSIQGRDSEQFF.

The CDR3 spells CASSLGQAETQYF. CDR3 DNA sequence: TGTGCCAGCAGCTTAGGGCAGGCCGAGACCCAGTACTTC. The chain carries TRBV13 and TRBJ2-5; no clear D gene. V was shortened by 0 bases and J by 5 bases, with 7 bases between the two germline ends. The CDR3 is 13 residues long. Germline CDR1 reads PRHDT; CDR2 reads FYEKMQ (reference sequence).

The rearrangement joins TRBV6-2 or TRBV6-3 to TRBJ2-1, with TRBD2 matching over 12 bases. The V gene end was trimmed by 4 bases and the J gene end by 8 bases; junction bases not matched to a gene: 3. Germline lookup yields CDR1 MNHEY and CDR2 SVGEGT. The CDR3 is 14 residues long. The CDR3 DNA reads TGTGCCAGCAGTTTAAGACTAGCGGGGGATGAGCAGTTCTTC. Amino acids: CASSLRLAGDEQFF.

This clone was detected only once. V usage is TRBV4-1 and J usage is TRBJ1-5; D may be TRBD1 (6 bases). This CDR3 is built from 14 residues. Germline V lookup: CDR1 MGHRA, CDR2 YSYEKL. Deletions cut 4 bases from V and 3 bases from J, with 10 bases between. CDR3 loop: CASSPRTVNQPQHF. CDR3 nucleotides: TGCGCCAGCAGCCCAAGGACAGTCAATCAGCCCCAGCATTTT.

The rearrangement joins TRBV5-1 to TRBJ2-1; 11 bases align to TRBD2. This CDR3 region has 20 residues. The germline V gene encodes CDR1 SGHRS and CDR2 YFSETQ. Trimming at V came to 4 bases and at J to 0 bases, leaving 15 bases not matched to a gene. DNA for the CDR3: TGCGCCAGCAGCCTCAAACCACTCACTAGCGGGGGAAACTCCTACAATGAGCAGTTCTTC. Amino acid sequence: CASSLKPLTSGGNSYNEQFF.

The chain employs TRBV7-9 and TRBJ2-7, with D maybe TRBD2 (6 bases). Germline values: CDR1 SEHNR, CDR2 FQNEAQ (reference sequence). The CDR3 length is 15 residues. V was cut by 5 bases and J by 2 bases, with 16 bases left in between. This chain's CDR3 is CASSPRSGLTYEQYF. Written as DNA, the CDR3 is TGTGCCAGCAGCCCCCGGAGCGGGCTTACCTACGAGCAGTACTTC.

The chain uses TRBV5-1 and TRBJ1-1, with TRBD1 identical over 10 bases. CDR1 SGHRS and CDR2 YFSETQ come from the germline V gene. V shed 4 bases, J shed 5 bases, and the junction held 8 bases outside the gene matches. This CDR3 spans 15 amino acids. CDR3 nucleotide sequence: TGCGCCAGCAGCAGTCGACAGGGGGCAAGTACTGAAGCTTTCTTT. Its translation: CASSSRQGASTEAFF.

The gene calls are TRBV19 and TRBJ2-5, with TRBD1 matching 10 bases. Germline V gene data show CDR1 as LNHDA and CDR2 as SQIVND (reference sequence). J lost 0 bases, V lost 6 bases, and 7 bases had no gene match. The length of the CDR3 is 16 residues. The CDR3 loop reads CASSYLDRGNQETQYF. DNA for the CDR3: TGTGCCAGTAGCTATCTGGACAGGGGGAACCAAGAGACCCAGTACTTC.

V usage is TRBV11-3 and J usage is TRBJ2-3; D possibly corresponds to TRBD1 (5 bases). V shed 1 base and J shed 5 bases, with 10 bases lying between them. Germline lookup yields CDR1 SGHNT and CDR2 YENEEA. CDR3 length: 14 residues. The CDR3 sequence is CASSLGMQGDTQYF. The CDR3 region has the DNA TGTGCCAGCAGCTTAGGAATGCAGGGAGATACGCAGTATTTT.